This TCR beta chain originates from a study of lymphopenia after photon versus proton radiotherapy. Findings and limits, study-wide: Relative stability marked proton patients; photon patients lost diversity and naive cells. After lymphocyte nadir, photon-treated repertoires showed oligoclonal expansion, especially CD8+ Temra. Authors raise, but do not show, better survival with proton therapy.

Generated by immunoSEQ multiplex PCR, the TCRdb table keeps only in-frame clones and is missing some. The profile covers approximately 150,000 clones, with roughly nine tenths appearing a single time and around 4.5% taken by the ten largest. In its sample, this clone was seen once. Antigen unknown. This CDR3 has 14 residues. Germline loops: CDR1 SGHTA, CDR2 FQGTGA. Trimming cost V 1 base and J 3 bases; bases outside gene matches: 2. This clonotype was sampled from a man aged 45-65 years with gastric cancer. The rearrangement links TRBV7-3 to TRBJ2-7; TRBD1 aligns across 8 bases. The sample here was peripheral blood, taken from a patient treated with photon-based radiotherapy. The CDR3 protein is CASSLNRGSYEQYF. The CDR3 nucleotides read TGTGCCAGCAGCTTAAACAGGGGGAGCTACGAGCAGTACTTC. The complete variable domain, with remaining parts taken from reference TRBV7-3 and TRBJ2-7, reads GAGVSQTPSNKVTEKGKYVELRCDPISGHTALYWYRQSLGQGPEFLIYFQGTGAADDSGLPNDRFFAVRPEGSVSTLKIQRTERGDSAVYLCASSLNRGSYEQYFGPGTRLTVT.